This T cell receptor beta chain was captured in a study of human T cells and chemical hapten exposure. In germline, CDR1 is LNHDA, CDR2 SQIVND (reference sequence). This CDR3 region has 16 residues. Trimming cost V 1 base and J 6 bases, with 18 bases left between them. Time point denoted: patch test 3, about 24 weeks after DPC sensitization. Treatment indicated: therapeutic diphenylcyclopropenone sensitization with weekly scalp DPC. This clonotype was observed a handful of times. TCRdb passed the RACE reads through MiXCR, listing each CDR3 protein once. This table has some 52,000 distinct CDR3 sequences, 9.9% appearing once.

The input for sequencing was whole blood, taken in connection with sensitization to the hapten diphenylcyclopropenone (DPC). The J gene is TRBJ1-2, the V gene TRBV19; D perhaps matches TRBD1 (6 bases). The TCR comes from a woman in her 40s with alopecia areata. Some clones in this sample may be carry-over from other donors' samples. DNA of the CDR3: TGTGCCAGTAGTATAGGATTTCGCGCCAGGGACAATGGCTACACCTTC. It is translated as CASSIGFRARDNGYTF.